This is a list of T cell receptor beta chains from one sample in a study of vaccination effects on CD4 cells after COVID-19. Method: immunoSEQ multiplex PCR; TCRdb's copy keeps in-frame clones and lacks some. The data contain tens of thousands of clones, 65% to 85% of them singletons. Which antigens these TCRs recognize remains unknown. Sample: CD4+ T cells from PBMCs cultured with HCoV-OC43 spike peptides, taken before COVID-19 vaccination. The source is a human donor who received a COVID-19 vaccine. Both conserved end residues are part of each CDR3. D genes are given only for firm matches. The size of a clone is reported for some rows only, either as once, few or many, or as a class for expanded clones.

d_call clone_size j_call v_call cdr3_aa cdr3_nt
NA once TRBJ2-1 TRBV9 CASSAEGDSYNEQFF TGTGCCAGCAGCGCCGAGGGGGACTCCTACAATGAGCAGTTCTTC
NA few TRBJ1-2 TRBV28 CASTKGYGYTF TGTGCCAGCACCAAGGGGTATGGCTACACCTTC
NA few TRBJ2-3 TRBV2 CACNIRGVPDTQYF TGTGCCTGCAATATCAGGGGGGTCCCAGATACGCAGTATTTT
TRBD1 NA TRBJ1-1 TRBV20-1 CSARGTGRNTEAFF TGCAGTGCTCGTGGGACAGGGAGGAACACTGAAGCTTTCTTT
TRBD1 NA TRBJ1-4 TRBV3-1/TRBV3-2 CASSDRGRGVEKLFF TGTGCCAGCAGCGACAGGGGGCGAGGCGTTGAAAAACTGTTTTTT
NA few TRBJ2-2 TRBV10-3 CAISESTGPEELFF TGTGCCATCAGTGAGTCGACTGGACCCGAGGAGCTGTTTTTT
NA once TRBJ2-5 TRBV19 CASSGVYQETQYF TGTGCCAGTAGTGGGGTCTACCAAGAGACCCAGTACTTC
NA NA TRBJ1-2 TRBV5-6 CASSLVRLGNTF TGTGCCAGCAGCTTGGTCAGGCTTGGAAACACCTTC
NA NA TRBJ2-5 TRBV5-4 CASSLGGPEETQYF TGTGCCAGCAGCCTGGGTGGTCCGGAAGAGACCCAGTACTTC
NA few TRBJ1-4 TRBV4-3 CASANWGGVSEKLFF TGCGCCAGCGCGAATTGGGGGGGGGTATCTGAAAAACTGTTTTTT
NA NA TRBJ2-1 TRBV7-2 CASSLSATYNEQFF TGTGCCAGCAGCTTATCTGCCACCTACAATGAGCAGTTCTTC
NA few TRBJ2-4 TRBV29-1 CSVESTVHIQYF TGCAGCGTTGAGTCGACAGTCCACATTCAGTACTTC
TRBD1 NA TRBJ2-2 TRBV5-1 CASKGQGVTGELFF TGCGCCAGCAAGGGACAGGGTGTTACAGGGGAGCTGTTTTTT
NA NA TRBJ2-3 TRBV3-1/TRBV3-2 CASSRRTADSSTDTQYF TGTGCCAGCAGCCGTAGGACAGCCGATTCTAGCACAGATACGCAGTATTTT
NA NA TRBJ2-5 TRBV28 CALGGKIDQETQYF TGTGCACTAGGAGGAAAGATCGACCAAGAGACCCAGTACTTC
NA NA TRBJ2-3 TRBV6-2/TRBV6-3 CASSSISYTQYF TGTGCCAGCAGCTCCATTTCTTATACGCAGTATTTT
NA few TRBJ1-6 TRBV7-9 CASSLNGRLHF TGTGCCAGCAGCTTAAACGGTCGCCTCCACTTT
TRBD2 NA TRBJ2-1 TRBV7-3 CASSFRLAGFNEQFF TGTGCCAGCAGCTTTCGGCTAGCGGGTTTCAATGAGCAGTTCTTC
NA NA TRBJ2-2 TRBV3-1/TRBV3-2 CASSQDIPNTPFNTGELFF TGTGCCAGCAGCCAAGATATTCCCAATACCCCATTCAACACCGGGGAGCTGTTTTTT
NA NA TRBJ1-2 TRBV10-3 CAISEQEGYGYTF TGTGCCATCAGTGAGCAGGAAGGCTATGGCTACACCTTC
NA NA TRBJ1-2 TRBV6-5 CASSSLSPWGYTF TGTGCCAGCAGTTCCCTAAGCCCTTGGGGCTACACCTTC
TRBD1 NA TRBJ1-2 TRBV18 CASSPDQGQGYGYTF TGTGCCAGCTCACCTGATCAGGGACAGGGCTATGGCTACACCTTC
NA NA TRBJ1-5 TRBV6-5 CASSTDSQPQHF TGTGCCAGCAGTACAGACAGCCAGCCCCAGCATTTT
NA NA TRBJ1-1 TRBV6-1 CASSEEDAAITEAFF TGTGCCAGCAGTGAAGAGGACGCCGCGATCACTGAAGCTTTCTTT
TRBD1 few TRBJ2-1 TRBV5-1 CASSLTHSRQGVYNEQFF TGCGCCAGCAGCTTGACGCATTCTCGACAGGGGGTATACAATGAGCAGTTCTTC
NA NA TRBJ2-3 TRBV5-1 CASSPQISTDTQYF TGCGCCAGCAGCCCCCAGATCAGCACAGATACGCAGTATTTT
NA NA TRBJ1-1 TRBV12-3/TRBV12-4 CASSLGSQLAFF TGTGCCAGCAGTCTCGGGTCGCAATTGGCTTTCTTT
NA once TRBJ1-2 TRBV28 CASGPSSIYGYTF TGTGCCAGCGGGCCATCGAGCATCTATGGCTACACCTTC
NA NA TRBJ1-6 TRBV6-1 CASSSTQGGISPLHF TGTGCCAGCAGTTCAACCCAGGGTGGTATATCACCCCTCCACTTT
TRBD1 NA TRBJ1-1 TRBV5-4 CASSAREGATTEAFF TGTGCCAGCAGCGCCCGGGAGGGGGCCACCACTGAAGCTTTCTTT
NA NA TRBJ2-2 TRBV6-5 CASGEVNTGELFF TGTGCCAGCGGGGAGGTGAACACCGGGGAGCTGTTTTTT
NA few TRBJ2-3 TRBV7-2 CASSLGAGTDTQYF TGTGCCAGCAGCTTAGGGGCAGGTACAGATACGCAGTATTTT
NA NA TRBJ1-2 TRBV18 CASSPAGYYGYTF TGTGCCAGCTCACCTGCGGGCTACTATGGCTACACCTTC
NA NA TRBJ1-1 TRBV7-2 CASSERGFTNTEAFF TGTGCCAGCAGTGAACGGGGGTTTACGAACACTGAAGCTTTCTTT
TRBD2 once TRBJ2-1 TRBV10-1 CASSETAARGGNNEQFF TGCGCCAGCAGTGAGACCGCGGCCCGGGGGGGGAACAATGAGCAGTTCTTC